The entry below describes one T cell receptor (beta chain). Its antigen remains unidentified. Base qualities are not provided; no much larger clone lies one nucleotide away. The data belong to a study of T cell repertoires in cytomegalovirus infection (dated by TCRdb to about 2019). Regarding the study in general: Recently identified HLA-C-restricted CMV epitopes, whose presentation resists viral immunomodulation, were targeted by peptide stimulations together with well-studied HLA-B-restricted epitopes. Donor HLA type was relevant to the analysis, because carriage of CMV infection together with the matching HLA type was indicated by public TCR beta signatures.

The intended sense of this specimen's treatment or condition label: in vitro stimulation with specific CMV peptide epitopes to enrich CMV-specific T cells. The paper as a whole reports these results and caveats: In the ex vivo response, HLA-C-restricted CMV-specific TCR beta clonotypes were dominant, and in two of eight donors the single most frequent clonotype came from this HLA-C-restricted group. Carriers of CMV infection plus the relevant HLA type were discriminated by the cumulative frequency of public TCR beta family members in the study cohort and in an independent 352-donor cohort.

TCRdb names Illumina HiSeq 1500 as the instrument used. The public reads were reprocessed in TCRdb via fastp at Q25 and MiXCR, keeping in-frame beta chains. Every CDR3 protein is listed once, alongside the most common genes and DNA of its rows. The sample table records 550,000 to 850,000 distinct CDR3 sequences; about 30% of these occur just once. Clones ranked in the top ten supply about 20% of the sample. The CDR3, from cysteine to phenylalanine, totals 14 residues. The sequence is cut down to CDR3 DNA, 42 bases in frame from base 1. Unmatched junction bases come to 10, with V trimmed by 8 bases and J by 5 bases. Sequences SNHLY (CDR1) and FYNNEI (CDR2) are obtained from the germline V gene.

The sequenced sample was cultured PBMCs, obtained from culture after CMV antigen stimulation. This sequence originates from a human donor in good health (CMV status not recorded). Some clones in this sample may be carry-over from other donors' samples. Here the chain combines TRBV2 and TRBJ2-3; a stretch of 7 junction bases matches TRBD2. The CDR3 region has the sequence CASGRAGVEDTQYF. At the DNA level, the sequence is TGTGCCAGCGGGAGGGCCGGGGTGGAAGATACGCAGTATTTT.